Included here is one T cell receptor (beta chain) sequence, with context. Its specificity is unknown. The source of the sample is a study of blood T cells in healthy people across ages. Points from the study as a whole: There was no known CMV status for donors, so expanded clonotype changes were possibly confounded. Greater diversity and more naive CD4+ cells were seen in long-lived donors than in aged donors.

A second PCR of 7 to 11 cycles used a sample-barcoded 5' primer and a J-beta primer mix. Every sample returned 2.5 million or more CDR3-containing paired-end reads. TCRdb used MiXCR to reprocess the 5' RACE reads, holding one entry per CDR3 protein. The table shows roughly 730,000 distinct CDR3 sequences, with roughly three fifths occurring only once. Trimming removed 7 bases at V and 7 bases at J, with 13 bases between. Germline V gene sequence: CDR1 MNHEY, CDR2 SMNVEV (reference sequence). The CDR3 sequence is 12 residues long. For every donor, a draw yielded around 9.4 milliliters of peripheral blood.

The sequencing input was blood. The chain uses TRBV27 and TRBJ2-5; no definite D call. The clonotype was recovered from a man aged 35 to 55 in good health. The CDR3 DNA follows: TGTGCCAGCAATAACATGGGTGGGACCCAGTACTTC. Its protein is CASNNMGGTQYF.